This TCR beta chain was documented in a study of CD8 T cells in Susac syndrome. Random-hexamer reverse transcription was applied to about 0.45 to 1 ug RNA. Across 54 Vbeta and 13 Jbeta, immunoSEQ multiplex PCR amplified TCR beta CDR3. TCRdb itself ran the immunoSEQ multiplex PCR reads through MiXCR, one entry per CDR3 protein. The sample contains 180,000 or so distinct CDR3 sequences, about 94% of which appear only once. This clonotype is a singleton in its sample. Germline V gene data show CDR1 as DFQATT and CDR2 as SNEGSKA (reference sequence). The CDR3 is made up of 15 amino acids. Trimming left V 1 base short and J 2 bases short, with 15 bases between.

The V and J genes are TRBV20-1 and TRBJ2-7, with D maybe TRBD1 (6 bases). The material sequenced was CD4+ T cells from PBMCs. This TCR was recovered from a human donor with multiple sclerosis. CDR3 in amino acids: CSARGSDRWPYEQYF. The CDR3 nucleotides are TGCAGTGCTAGAGGCTCTGACAGGTGGCCCTACGAGCAGTACTTC.